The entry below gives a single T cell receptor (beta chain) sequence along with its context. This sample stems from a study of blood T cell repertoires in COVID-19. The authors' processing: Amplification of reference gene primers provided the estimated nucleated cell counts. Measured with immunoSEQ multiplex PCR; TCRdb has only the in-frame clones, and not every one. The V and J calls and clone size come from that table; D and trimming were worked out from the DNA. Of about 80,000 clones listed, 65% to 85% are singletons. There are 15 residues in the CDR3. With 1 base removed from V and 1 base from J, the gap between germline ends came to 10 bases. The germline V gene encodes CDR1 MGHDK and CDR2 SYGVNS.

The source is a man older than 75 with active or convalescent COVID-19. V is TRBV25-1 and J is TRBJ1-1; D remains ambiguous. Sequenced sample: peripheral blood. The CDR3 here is CASSESTFQNTEAFF. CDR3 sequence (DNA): TGTGCCAGCAGTGAATCGACTTTCCAGAACACTGAAGCTTTCTTT.